The source of this TCR beta chain is a study of spatial heterogeneity in lung cancer. Every TCR cDNA molecule carried a tag that served as a unique molecular identifier. TCRdb fed the 5' RACE reads into MiXCR, producing one record per CDR3 protein. The sample lists tens of thousands of distinct CDR3 sequences, around 5.5% occurring once. This clonotype has a handful of counts. An end of the junction does not agree with germline; a read error may underlie this. Documented time point: sample taken at primary tumor resection. Whole RNA, isolated from tumor, nontumor lung or frozen PBMC, was sequenced without prior sorting. The CDR3 sequence is 14 residues long. Germline-derived CDR1 and CDR2 are SGHTA and FQGNSA.

Sequencing was performed on PBMCs, taken at surgery. This receptor was obtained from a male donor with early-stage non-small cell lung cancer. The rearrangement links TRBV7-2 to TRBJ1-4; D is perhaps TRBD1 (5 bases). CDR3 protein: CASSLEGLGGKLFF. CDR3 sequence (DNA): TGTGCCAGCAGTTTAGAGGGGCTCGGGGGAAAACTGTTTTTT.